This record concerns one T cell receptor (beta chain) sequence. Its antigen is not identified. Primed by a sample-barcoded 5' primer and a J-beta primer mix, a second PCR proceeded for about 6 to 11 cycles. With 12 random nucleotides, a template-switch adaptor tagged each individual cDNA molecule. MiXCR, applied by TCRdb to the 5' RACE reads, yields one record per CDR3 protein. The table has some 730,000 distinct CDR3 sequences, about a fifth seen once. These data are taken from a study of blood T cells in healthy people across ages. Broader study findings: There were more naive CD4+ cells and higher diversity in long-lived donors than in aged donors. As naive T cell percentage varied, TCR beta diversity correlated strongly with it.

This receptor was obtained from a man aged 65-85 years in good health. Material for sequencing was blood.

The CDR3 spells CASSIRSGTGDYEQYV. The CDR3 bases are TGTGCCAGCAGCATAAGATCCGGGACAGGGGACTACGAGCAGTACGTC. The chain is built from TRBV7-9 and TRBJ2-5; TRBD1 aligns across 10 bases. The closer fit of TRBJ2-7 to the DNA end suggests the J call may be wrong. The germline CDR1 and CDR2 sequences are SEHNR and FQNEAQ (reference sequence). This CDR3 region has 16 residues.